The rows below give T cell receptor beta chains drawn from one sample of a study of CD8+ T cells in alopecia areata. Clones were sequenced by immunoSEQ multiplex PCR, and TCRdb holds only the in-frame ones, with some missing. The sample consists of about 11,000 clones, roughly 62% of them appearing once. Sample: skin, taken at week 0. The receptors were sampled from a human donor with alopecia areata. CDR3s include the opening cysteine and the closing phenylalanine or tryptophan. The order of the fields is V gene, D gene, CDR3 protein. A D gene is named only where the DNA matches it firmly.

TRBV10-3	.	CAISDSQKNYEQYF
TRBV19	TRBD1	CASSIATGTGGYEQYF
TRBV19	.	CASYGGYYGYTF
TRBV30	.	CAWGTNRDFRAFF
TRBV10-3	.	CAIRDRGGAGYEQYF
TRBV6-6	.	CASRSGDNEQFF
TRBV14	.	CASSQDRGGTSSSYEQYF
TRBV7-8	TRBD1	CASSGRKGQVDTEAFF
TRBV18	TRBD2	CASSPPTSGETQYF
TRBV29-1	.	CSVQGQDEKLFF
TRBV25-1	.	CASSLAAISYNEQFF
TRBV5-6	.	CASSLEPDSSGNTIYF
TRBV12-5	TRBD2	CASGQLAGGRQTGELFF
TRBV7-2	.	CASSLGGSTEAFF
TRBV23-1	.	CASKNGGKNTEAFF
TRBV19	TRBD2	CASSIERSSGRSDTQYF
TRBV4-2	TRBD2	CASSGRGSGGGDTQYF
TRBV5-5	.	CASRTTGLGIWGFYGYTF
TRBV6-5	TRBD1	CASSLDRVDGYTF
TRBV10-1	TRBD2	CASKGLAGARGTDTQYF
TRBV9	.	CASSARTDTQYF
TRBV7-6	TRBD2	CASSKAMTSGGSQFF
TRBV7-9	.	CTSSPTRWGYGYTF